The clone carrying this TCR beta chain was observed once. After removal of 7 bases from V and 6 bases from J, the junction contained 10 bases not matched to a gene. Germline CDR1 is SQVTM and CDR2 is ANQGSEA. This CDR3 contains 13 residues. This specimen comes from a study of CD8 T cells in Susac syndrome. A quantity of 0.5 to 1 ug RNA underwent reverse transcription using random hexamers. TCRdb re-analysed the immunoSEQ multiplex PCR reads in MiXCR, keeping a single row per CDR3 protein. The sample yields 130,000 to 150,000 distinct CDR3 sequences, around 94% seen once. Sequencing input: CD8+ T cells from PBMCs. This chain connects TRBV29-1 to TRBJ1-2; 8 positions agree with TRBD1. This sequence was found in a human donor in good health. The CDR3 DNA reads TGCAGCGCCGGGACAGGACCCTGGGATGGCTACACCTTC. Translated, it gives CSAGTGPWDGYTF.